Included here is one TCR beta chain sequence, with context. The antigen it recognizes is unknown. There are no base qualities to consult, and no much larger clone falls within one base. The entry originates in a study of blood T cells in healthy people across ages (dated by TCRdb to the mid-2010s). Background for the entire study: In model experiments, template switching captured about one uniquely barcoded TCR beta cDNA molecule for every two T cells. Age-related changes in TCR beta repertoire diversity were measured in the study by deep sequencing normalized with unique cDNA molecular identifiers. The donors were divided into four age groups: young (average approximately 17 years), middle-aged (about 40), aged (about 62) and long-lived (about 90). To avoid experimental bias, donors of different ages were randomly spread across the sequencing lanes. The study analyzed two additional independent replicas of 1 million unique cDNA reads from the same blood draw for two donors, one aged 18 to 29 and one aged 80 or older. The study at large found these results: As age increased, observed TCR beta diversity per million T cells dropped in a roughly linear way, and a significant reduction was already evident by age about 40. Because the CMV infection status of the donors was unknown, age-related changes in expanded clonotypes may potentially have been confounded. The long-lived group showed more naive CD4+ T cells, fewer expanded clones and increased TCR diversity than the aged group, suggesting age selection. Estimates of total diversity from one million sequenced T cells were regarded as lower bounds and underestimates. Bulk unsorted PBMC profiling prevented conclusive comparison of naive and antigen-experienced compartments. Observed TCR beta diversity correlated strongly with the percentage of naive T cells measured by flow cytometry.

From V the trimming removes 4 bases and from J it removes 11 bases, while the gene matches leave 6 bases of the junction unaccounted for. The germline V gene provides CDR1 SNHLY and CDR2 FYNNEI. Spanning cysteine to phenylalanine, the CDR3 consists of 13 amino acids. The read is trimmed to its CDR3 DNA, 39 bases read in frame from base 1. The library was obtained by 5' RACE. Instrument on record: Illumina HiSeq 2500. The second PCR ran for about 6 to 12 cycles and used a J-beta primer mix along with a sample-barcoded 5' primer. Each TCR beta cDNA molecule received a unique molecular identifier from a template-switch 5' adaptor carrying 12 random nucleotides. Each sample yielded at least 2.5 million CDR3-containing paired-end reads. First-strand cDNA synthesis was performed from all RNA using the Mint cDNA synthesis kit, with priming by a TRBC-specific oligonucleotide. Following uracil-DNA glycosylase treatment, all cDNA underwent a first 18-cycle PCR with the universal primers M1SS and BC2_uni_R. The paper's processing steps were these. Normalization of each sample was performed by random selection of 1 million high-quality reads, each carrying a distinct molecular identifier. Reads with shared molecular identifiers were discarded instead of being binned into consensus sequences. MiTCR, run with a Q25 quality threshold and the strictest error-elimination algorithm, handled CDR3 identification, clonotype clustering and error correction. A nonparametric unseen species model using Euler transformation provided a lower-bound estimate of total TCR beta diversity. In TCRdb, the public reads were trimmed at Q25 with fastp and aligned with MiXCR, with productive beta chains retained. One record per CDR3 amino acid sequence lists the most common genes and DNA. Here the V and J calls rest on TCRdb's processing, not on the authors' analysis. The sample table shows 850,000 to 950,000 distinct CDR3 sequences, and under 30% are seen once. Of the sample, 15% to 20% falls within the top ten clones.

Systemically healthy Caucasian individuals from Russia, 35 to 50 in total and aged roughly 6 to 100 years, were included as donors. Ten milliliters of peripheral blood were drawn from each donor into EDTA-treated Vacutainer tubes. Ficoll-Paque density-gradient centrifugation was used to isolate PBMCs, with at least 6 million per sample. Trizol reagent was used to extract total RNA from the PBMCs, yielding at least 5 micrograms per sample. For every donor, flow cytometry on a PBMC aliquot measured the percentage of naive CD45RAhigh/CD27high T cells. This TCR was sampled from a woman aged 80 or over in good health. Sequencing was done on a sample of blood. The rearrangement combines TRBV2 with TRBJ1-2; TRBD1 agrees with 11 junctional bases. The nucleotide sequence reads as follows: TGTGCCAGCAGTGGAGCTGGACAGGGGGCTTACACCTTC. It translates to CASSGAGQGAYTF. With the rest looked up from the reference TRBV2 and TRBJ1-2 genes rather than sequenced, the full variable domain is EPEVTQTPSHQVTQMGQEVILRCVPISNHLYFYWYRQILGQKVEFLVSFYNNEISEKSEIFDDQFSVERPDGSNFTLKIRSTKLEDSAMYFCASSGAGQGAYTFGSGTRLTVV.